This T cell receptor (beta chain) was captured by sequencing in a study of identical twins. General observations from the study: Insertions were fewer in abundant cord blood beta clonotypes, whereas memory repertoires showed none of this pattern.

Trimming stripped 6 bases from V and 6 bases from J, with 9 bases between. The CDR3 consists of 12 residues. With template switching, a universal primer site was added, and the cDNA carried unique molecular identifiers. MiXCR, run by TCRdb on the 5' RACE reads, gives a single entry per CDR3 protein. The sample lists hundreds of thousands of distinct CDR3 sequences; around 20% were seen once. This clonotype was seen many times. What it recognizes is unknown. This same sample was also taken into another study, of T cells expressing NK-cell markers. That paper adds: Sorted CD3+CD56+NKG2C+, CD3+CD56+NKG2C- and CD3+CD56-NKG2C+ T cells supplied TCR beta repertoires.

The receptor was isolated from a woman between 18 and 29 years old in good health. The chain links TRBV12-3 or TRBV12-4 to TRBJ2-1, with D hard to call. Source material: PBMCs. CDR3: CASSPLVNEQFF. CDR3 in DNA: TGTGCCAGCAGCCCTCTGGTCAATGAGCAGTTCTTC.